This entry features one TCR beta chain sequence. This record comes from a study of blood T cell repertoires in COVID-19. Sequencing used immunoSEQ multiplex PCR; TCRdb keeps in-frame clones, though not all of them. The repertoire includes some 370,000 clones, more than 75% of them detected once, and around 9.3% sits in the top ten. Patients at the Seattle site were enrolled during active infection and followed longitudinally. Sequencing input: peripheral blood. The origin of this receptor is a woman aged 25 to 45 with COVID-19, enrolled during active disease.

The chain's CDR3 is CASSLIAGTGGADEQYF. In nucleotides, the CDR3 is TGTGCCAGCAGCTTAATAGCCGGGACAGGGGGCGCCGACGAGCAGTACTTC. V is TRBV5-5 and J is TRBJ2-7, with 12 positions matching TRBD1. The CDR3 runs to 17 residues. V shed 2 bases and J 5 bases; nucleotides not matched to a gene: 11. From germline, CDR1 is SGHKS and CDR2 YYEKEE (reference sequence).